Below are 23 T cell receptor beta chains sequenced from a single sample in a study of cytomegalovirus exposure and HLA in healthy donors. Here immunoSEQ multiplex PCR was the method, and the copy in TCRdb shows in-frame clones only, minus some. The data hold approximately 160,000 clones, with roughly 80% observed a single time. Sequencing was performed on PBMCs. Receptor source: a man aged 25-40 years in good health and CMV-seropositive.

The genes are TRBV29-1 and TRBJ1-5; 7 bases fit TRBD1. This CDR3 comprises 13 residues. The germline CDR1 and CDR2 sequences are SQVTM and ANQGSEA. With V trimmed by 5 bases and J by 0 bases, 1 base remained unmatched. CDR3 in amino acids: CSVQGDSNQPQHF. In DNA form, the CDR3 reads TGCAGCGTTCAGGGGGATAGCAATCAGCCCCAGCATTTT.

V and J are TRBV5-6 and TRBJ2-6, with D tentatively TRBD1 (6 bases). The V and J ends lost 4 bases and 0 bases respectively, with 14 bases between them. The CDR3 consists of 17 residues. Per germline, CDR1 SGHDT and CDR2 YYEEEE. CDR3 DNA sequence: TGTGCCAGCAGCGAGACAGGCGGAAACTCTGGGGCCAACGTCCTGACTTTC. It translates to CASSETGGNSGANVLTF.

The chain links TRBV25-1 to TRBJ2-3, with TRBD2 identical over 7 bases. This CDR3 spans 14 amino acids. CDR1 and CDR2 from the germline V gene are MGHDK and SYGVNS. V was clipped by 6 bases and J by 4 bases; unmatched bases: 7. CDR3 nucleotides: TGTGCCAGCAGGGGAAGCGGGGCCGCAGATACGCAGTATTTT. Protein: CASRGSGAADTQYF. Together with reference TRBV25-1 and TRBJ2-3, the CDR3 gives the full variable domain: EADIYQTPRYLVIGTGKKITLECSQTMGHDKMYWYQQDPGMELHLIHYSYGVNSTEKGDLSSESTVSRIRTEHFPLTLESARPSHTSQYLCASRGSGAADTQYFGPGTRLTVL.

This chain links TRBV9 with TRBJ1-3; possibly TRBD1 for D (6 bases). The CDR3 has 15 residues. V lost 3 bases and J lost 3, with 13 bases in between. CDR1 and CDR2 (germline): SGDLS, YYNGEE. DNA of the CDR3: TGTGCCAGCAGCGGAGGGGGTGTCTATGGAAACACCATATATTTT. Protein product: CASSGGGVYGNTIYF.

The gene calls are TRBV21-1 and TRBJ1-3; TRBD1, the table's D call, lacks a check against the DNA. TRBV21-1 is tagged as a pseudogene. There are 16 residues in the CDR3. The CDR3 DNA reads TGTGCCAGCAGCAAAGTGGACAGAGTGGGAGGAAACACCATATATTTT. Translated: CASSKVDRVGGNTIYF.

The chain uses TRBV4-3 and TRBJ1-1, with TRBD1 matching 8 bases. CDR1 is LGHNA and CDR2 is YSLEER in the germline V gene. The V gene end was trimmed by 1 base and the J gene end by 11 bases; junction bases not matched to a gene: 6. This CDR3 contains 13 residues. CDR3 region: CASSQGTGTGAFF. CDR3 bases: TGCGCCAGCAGCCAAGGGACAGGGACGGGCGCTTTCTTT.

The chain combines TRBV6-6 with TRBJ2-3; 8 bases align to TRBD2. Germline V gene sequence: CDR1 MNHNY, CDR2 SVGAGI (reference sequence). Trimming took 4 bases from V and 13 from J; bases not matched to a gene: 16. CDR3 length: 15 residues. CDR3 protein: CASSFEEPTGGPEYF. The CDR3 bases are TGTGCCAGCAGTTTCGAGGAACCTACGGGGGGGCCGGAGTATTTT.

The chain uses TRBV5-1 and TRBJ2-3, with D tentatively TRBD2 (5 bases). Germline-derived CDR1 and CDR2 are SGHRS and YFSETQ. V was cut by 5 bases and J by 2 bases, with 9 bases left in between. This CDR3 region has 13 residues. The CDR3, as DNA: TGCGCCAGCAGGACTAAAACCACAGATACGCAGTATTTT. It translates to CASRTKTTDTQYF.

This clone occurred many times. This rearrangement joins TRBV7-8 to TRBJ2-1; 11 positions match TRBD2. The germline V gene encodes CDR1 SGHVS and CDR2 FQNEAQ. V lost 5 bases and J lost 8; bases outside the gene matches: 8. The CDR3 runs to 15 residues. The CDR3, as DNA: TGTGCCAGCAGCCTTAGCGGGGGGGCTTATGATGAGCAGTTCTTC. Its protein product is CASSLSGGAYDEQFF.

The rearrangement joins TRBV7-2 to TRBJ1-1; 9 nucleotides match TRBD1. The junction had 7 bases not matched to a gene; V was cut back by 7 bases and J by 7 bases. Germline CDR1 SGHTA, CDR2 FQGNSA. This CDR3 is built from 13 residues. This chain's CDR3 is CASIKDRGGEAFF. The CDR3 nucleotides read TGTGCCAGCATCAAGGACAGGGGCGGTGAAGCTTTCTTT.

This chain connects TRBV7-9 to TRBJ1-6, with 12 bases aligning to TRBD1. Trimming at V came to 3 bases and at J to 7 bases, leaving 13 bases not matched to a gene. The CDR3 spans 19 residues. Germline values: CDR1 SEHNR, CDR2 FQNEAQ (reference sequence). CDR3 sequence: CASSFGRDRGLWENSPLHF. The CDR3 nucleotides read TGTGCCAGCAGCTTTGGCCGGGACAGGGGGCTTTGGGAGAATTCACCCCTCCACTTT.

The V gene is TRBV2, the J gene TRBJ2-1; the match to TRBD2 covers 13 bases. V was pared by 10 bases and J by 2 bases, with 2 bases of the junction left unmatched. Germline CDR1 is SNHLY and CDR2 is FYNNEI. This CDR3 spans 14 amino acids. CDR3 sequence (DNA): TGTGCCAAGACTAGCGGGGGGCCCTACAATGAGCAGTTCTTC. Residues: CAKTSGGPYNEQFF. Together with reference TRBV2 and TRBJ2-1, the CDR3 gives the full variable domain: EPEVTQTPSHQVTQMGQEVILRCVPISNHLYFYWYRQILGQKVEFLVSFYNNEISEKSEIFDDQFSVERPDGSNFTLKIRSTKLEDSAMYFCAKTSGGPYNEQFFGPGTRLTVL.

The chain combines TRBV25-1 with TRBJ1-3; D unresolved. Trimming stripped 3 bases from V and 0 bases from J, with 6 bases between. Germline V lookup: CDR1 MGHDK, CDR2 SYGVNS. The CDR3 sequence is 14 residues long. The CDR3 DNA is TGTGCCAGCAGTGATGCAGGCTCTGGAAACACCATATATTTT. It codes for CASSDAGSGNTIYF.

CDR3 amino acids: CASSGLRDRVLSEQYF. CDR3 DNA: TGTGCCAGTAGCGGGCTACGGGACAGGGTCCTTTCCGAGCAGTACTTC. The rearrangement uses TRBV19 and TRBJ2-7, with 9 positions matching TRBD1. The CDR3 consists of 16 residues. Germline V gene lookup returns CDR1 LNHDA and CDR2 SQIVND (reference sequence). The ends lost 6 bases at V and 6 bases at J; junction bases unmatched: 15.

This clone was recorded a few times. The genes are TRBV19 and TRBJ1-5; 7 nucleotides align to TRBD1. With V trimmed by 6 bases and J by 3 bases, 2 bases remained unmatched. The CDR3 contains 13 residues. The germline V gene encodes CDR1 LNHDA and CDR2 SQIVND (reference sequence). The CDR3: CASRTGYNQPQHF. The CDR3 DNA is TGTGCCAGTAGGACAGGGTACAATCAGCCCCAGCATTTT.

In DNA form, the CDR3 reads TGTGCCAGCTCACCAGGATTACAGGCGAACACTGAAGCTTTCTTT. Amino acid sequence: CASSPGLQANTEAFF. The chain has TRBV18 and TRBJ1-1; possibly TRBD1 for D (5 bases). Trimming took off 2 bases at V and 1 base at J, with 11 bases between the two ends. Per germline, CDR1 KGHSH and CDR2 LQKENI. The CDR3 has 15 residues.

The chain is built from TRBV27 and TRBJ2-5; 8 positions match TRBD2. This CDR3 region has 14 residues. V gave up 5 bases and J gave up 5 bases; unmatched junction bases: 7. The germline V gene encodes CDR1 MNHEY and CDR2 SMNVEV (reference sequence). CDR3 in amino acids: CASSPSGGRETQYF. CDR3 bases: TGTGCCAGCAGTCCGTCGGGGGGGCGGGAGACCCAGTACTTC.

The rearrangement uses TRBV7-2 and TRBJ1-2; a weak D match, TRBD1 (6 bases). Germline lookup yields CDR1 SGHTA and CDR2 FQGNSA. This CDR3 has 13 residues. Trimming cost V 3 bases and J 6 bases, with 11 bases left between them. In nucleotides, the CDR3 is TGTGCCAGCAGCTTCCAGGGGTCCGATGGCTACACCTTC. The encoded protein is CASSFQGSDGYTF.

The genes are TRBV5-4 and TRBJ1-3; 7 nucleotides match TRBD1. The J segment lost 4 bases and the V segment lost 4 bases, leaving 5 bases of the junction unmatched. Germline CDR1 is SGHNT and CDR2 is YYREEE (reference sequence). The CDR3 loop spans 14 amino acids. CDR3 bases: TGTGCCAGCAGCCAGACAGGGTCGGGAAACACCATATATTTT. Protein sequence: CASSQTGSGNTIYF.

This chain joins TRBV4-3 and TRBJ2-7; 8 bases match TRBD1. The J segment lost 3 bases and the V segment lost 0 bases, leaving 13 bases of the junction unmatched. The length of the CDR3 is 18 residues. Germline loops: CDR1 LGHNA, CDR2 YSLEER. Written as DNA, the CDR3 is TGCGCCAGCAGCCAAGATATTTTGGTCGGACAGGGTAGCTACGAGCAGTACTTC. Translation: CASSQDILVGQGSYEQYF.

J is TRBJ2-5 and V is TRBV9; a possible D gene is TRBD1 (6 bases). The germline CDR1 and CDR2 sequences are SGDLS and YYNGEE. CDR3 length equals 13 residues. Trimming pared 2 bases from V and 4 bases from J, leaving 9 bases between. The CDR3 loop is CASSVGTLETQYF. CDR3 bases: TGTGCCAGCAGCGTCGGGACACTAGAGACCCAGTACTTC. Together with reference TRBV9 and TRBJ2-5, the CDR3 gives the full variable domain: DSGVTQTPKHLITATGQRVTLRCSPRSGDLSVYWYQQSLDQGLQFLIQYYNGEERAKGNILERFSAQQFPDLHSELNLSSLELGDSALYFCASSVGTLETQYFGPGTRLLVL.

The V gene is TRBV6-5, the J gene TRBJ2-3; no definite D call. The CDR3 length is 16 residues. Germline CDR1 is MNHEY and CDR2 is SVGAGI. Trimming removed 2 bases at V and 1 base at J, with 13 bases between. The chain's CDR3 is CASSYTRTVGTDTQYF. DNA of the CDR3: TGTGCCAGCAGTTACACCCGAACGGTGGGCACAGATACGCAGTATTTT.

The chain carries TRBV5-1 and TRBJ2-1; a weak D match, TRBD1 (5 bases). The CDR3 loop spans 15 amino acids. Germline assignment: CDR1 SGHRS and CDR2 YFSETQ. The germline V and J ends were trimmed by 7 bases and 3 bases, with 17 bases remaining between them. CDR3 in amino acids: CASREGRVDYNEQFF. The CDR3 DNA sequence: TGCGCCAGCCGTGAAGGCAGGGTCGACTACAATGAGCAGTTCTTC.